Listed below are T cell receptor beta chains from one sample, sequenced in a study of T cells in Graves' hyperthyroidism and ophthalmopathy. TCRdb reprocessed the multiplex PCR reads via MiXCR and lists one record per CDR3 protein. The sample has 600,000 to 650,000 distinct CDR3 sequences; 15% to 20% are singletons. The specimen sequenced was blood. The origin of the receptors is a woman aged 25 to 39 with Graves' hyperthyroidism. The CDR3 runs from the conserved cysteine through the conserved F or W. D genes are given only for firm matches. Clone size appears in some rows only: once, few, many, or a class for an expanded clone.

clone_size j_call d_call v_call cdr3_aa cdr3_nt
few TRBJ2-2 TRBD1 TRBV2 CASSDRGLSGTGELFF TGTGCCAGCAGTGACAGGGGGCTAAGCGGCACCGGGGAGCTGTTTTTT
many TRBJ2-2 NA TRBV20-1 CSAHRVPGELFF TGCAGTGCTCACAGGGTCCCCGGGGAGCTGTTTTTT
few TRBJ2-7 TRBD2 TRBV20-1 CSARDRDSGAYEQYF TGCAGTGCTAGAGATCGTGATAGCGGGGCCTACGAGCAGTACTTC
many TRBJ2-7 NA TRBV7-2 CASSPRVGGRLGLGREQYF TGTGCCAGCAGCCCACGGGTCGGCGGCCGCCTTGGGCTCGGGCGCGAGCAGTACTTC
NA TRBJ2-2 TRBD2 TRBV24-1 CATSDMSGDSNTGELFF TGTGCCACCAGTGATATGAGCGGGGATTCGAACACCGGGGAGCTGTTTTTT
few TRBJ2-5 NA TRBV5-6 CASSPRTQAPPGTQYF TGTGCCAGCAGCCCTCGGACTCAAGCCCCACCCGGGACCCAGTACTTC
many TRBJ2-3 NA TRBV12-3/TRBV12-4 CASSLSAQYF TGTGCCAGCAGTTTATCGGCGCAGTATTTT
many TRBJ2-7 TRBD1 TRBV6-5 CASSYSRMRQGYEQYF TGTGCCAGCAGTTACTCGAGGATGAGACAGGGTTACGAGCAGTACTTC
NA TRBJ2-7 TRBD1 TRBV20-1 CSAREKRQGAHEQYF TGCAGTGCTAGAGAGAAACGACAGGGGGCCCACGAGCAGTACTTC
few TRBJ1-1 TRBD1 TRBV11-2 CASSFRRTGTGSSGTEAFF TGTGCCAGCAGCTTCCGACGTACCGGGACAGGGTCTTCGGGCACTGAAGCTTTCTTT
many TRBJ2-1 NA TRBV7-6 CASSSAIHEQFF TGTGCCAGCAGCTCCGCCATCCATGAGCAGTTCTTC
NA TRBJ1-4 NA TRBV7-8 CASRKGGATNEKLFF TGTGCCAGCAGAAAAGGGGGGGCAACTAATGAAAAACTGTTTTTT
NA TRBJ1-6 TRBD1 TRBV6-1 CASSEATGGNSPLHF TGTGCCAGCAGTGAAGCGACAGGGGGGAATTCACCCCTCCACTTT
NA TRBJ2-4 TRBD1 TRBV7-3 CASSLSAQGQGGIQYF TGTGCCAGCAGCTTAAGTGCCCAAGGACAGGGAGGCATTCAGTACTTC
NA TRBJ2-7 NA TRBV10-3 CAISESSDWGQQYF TGTGCCATCAGTGAGTCGTCGGATTGGGGACAGCAGTACTTC
NA TRBJ1-3 TRBD1 TRBV28 CASSLDRGGGNTIYF TGTGCCAGCAGTTTAGACAGGGGAGGTGGAAACACCATATATTTT
many TRBJ2-3 NA TRBV6-1 CASSRWGMSITSPTDTQYF TGTGCCAGCAGCCGATGGGGTATGAGCATTACTAGCCCCACAGATACGCAGTATTTT
few TRBJ2-1 TRBD2 TRBV6-1 CASSEPGLSDNEQFF TGTGCCAGCAGTGAACCGGGACTATCTGACAATGAGCAGTTCTTC
many TRBJ1-5 NA TRBV28 CASSLAGARNQPQHF TGTGCCAGCAGCCTCGCAGGGGCGCGGAATCAGCCCCAGCATTTT
few TRBJ2-2 NA TRBV5-4 CASSVHAGELFF TGTGCCAGCAGCGTCCATGCCGGGGAGCTGTTTTTT